The 21 T cell receptor beta chains below come from one sample, sequenced in a study of T cell changes during pregnancy in multiple sclerosis. Sequenced by immunoSEQ multiplex PCR; TCRdb stores in-frame clones only, minus some. Of about 100,000 clones listed, roughly nine tenths are singletons. Sequenced material: peripheral blood, taken in the second trimester of pregnancy. The receptors here all came from a female donor with multiple sclerosis, enrolled in a pregnancy study.

This rearrangement joins TRBV30 to TRBJ1-5; 9 positions agree with TRBD1. The CDR3 totals 14 residues. Germline trimming cut 2 bases from V and 4 bases from J; bases unmatched to any gene: 3. CDR1 is GTSNPN, CDR2 SVGIG, per germline (reference sequence). Written as DNA, the CDR3 is TGTGCCTGGAGTTGGACAGGGGATAATCAGCCCCAGCATTTT. This gives the protein CAWSWTGDNQPQHF.

The gene calls are TRBV6-5 and TRBJ2-1; D ambiguous. Trimming removed 0 bases from V and 8 bases from J, with 14 bases in between. There are 15 residues in the CDR3. Germline CDR1 is MNHEY and CDR2 is SVGAGI. The chain's CDR3 is CASSYSRKSSYEQFF. The DNA for the CDR3 is TGTGCCAGCAGTTACTCCAGGAAAAGTTCCTATGAGCAGTTCTTC.

The J gene is TRBJ2-1, the V gene TRBV4-2, with D possibly TRBD1 on 6 matching bases. This CDR3 is 14 amino acids long. Germline V CDR1 and CDR2: LGHNA, YNFKEQ. V lost 2 bases, J lost 9 bases, and 14 bases lay in between. The CDR3 loop is CASSQRGRGLEQFF. The CDR3 nucleotides are TGTGCCAGCAGCCAAAGGGGCAGGGGTCTTGAGCAGTTCTTC.

This chain uses TRBV7-9 with TRBJ2-7, with a possible D match to TRBD1 (6 bases). Per the germline V gene, CDR1 is SEHNR and CDR2 is FQNEAQ (reference sequence). There are 17 residues in the CDR3. Trimming removed 5 bases at V and 6 bases at J, with 26 bases between. CDR3 residues: CASSPRSRTEPFSEQYF. Written as DNA, the CDR3 is TGTGCCAGCAGCCCCAGGTCTAGGACAGAACCCTTTTCCGAGCAGTACTTC.

The V gene is TRBV20-1, the J gene TRBJ2-1; D is ambiguous. This CDR3 is built from 11 residues. V lost 2 bases to trimming and J lost 5 bases, with 4 bases between them. Germline V lookup: CDR1 DFQATT, CDR2 SNEGSKA (reference sequence). CDR3 residues: CSARSDNEQFF. The CDR3 DNA follows: TGCAGTGCTAGATCTGACAATGAGCAGTTCTTC.

V usage is TRBV11-2 and J usage is TRBJ2-1; 14 bases are shared with TRBD2. Germline assignment: CDR1 SGHAT and CDR2 FQNNGV. This CDR3 is 17 amino acids long. Unmatched junction bases numbered 16, after V lost 8 bases and J lost 10 bases. The CDR3 protein is CASGIQPPGLAGEEQFF. CDR3 bases: TGTGCCAGCGGAATACAACCGCCGGGACTAGCGGGAGAAGAGCAGTTCTTC.

The rearrangement joins TRBV4-1 to TRBJ2-3; 7 bases agree with TRBD1. This CDR3 is built from 14 residues. CDR1 and CDR2 (germline): MGHRA, YSYEKL. V shed 1 base, J shed 4 bases, and the junction held 2 bases outside the gene matches. The CDR3 DNA follows: TGCGCCAGCAGCCAAGGACAGGGATCAGATACGCAGTATTTT. Protein product: CASSQGQGSDTQYF.

The chain employs TRBV6-4 and TRBJ1-5, with D possibly TRBD1 on 5 matching bases. The CDR3 is 14 residues long. V was trimmed by 5 bases and J by 7 bases, leaving 15 bases between them. Germline V CDR1 and CDR2: MRHNA, SNTAGT. CDR3 loop: CASSRDQGEQPQHF. In DNA, the CDR3 is TGTGCCAGCAGTAGAGATCAGGGTGAGCAGCCCCAGCATTTT.

This chain links TRBV14 with TRBJ2-7; 9 nucleotides line up with TRBD2. The trim removed 6 bases at V and 3 bases at J, leaving 9 bases unmatched. Per the germline V gene, CDR1 is SGHDN and CDR2 is FVKESK. This CDR3 spans 15 amino acids. DNA for the CDR3: TGTGCCAGCAGACAACTCCCTAGCGGGGACTACGAGCAGTACTTC. As protein: CASRQLPSGDYEQYF.

V usage is TRBV28 and J usage is TRBJ2-1, with D possibly being TRBD2 (6 bases). Trimming shortened V by 6 bases and J by 0 bases, and 6 bases separated the two germline ends. The CDR3 extends over 13 amino acids. Looked up from germline, CDR1 is MDHEN and CDR2 is SYDVKM. Here the CDR3 DNA reads TGTGCCAGCAGGCGGGACTCCTACAATGAGCAGTTCTTC. Translating it yields CASRRDSYNEQFF. The full variable domain, rest sourced from reference TRBV28 and TRBJ2-1, is DVKVTQSSRYLVKRTGEKVFLECVQDMDHENMFWYRQDPGLGLRLIYFSYDVKMKEKGDIPEGYSVSREKKERFSLILESASTNQTSMYLCASRRDSYNEQFFGPGTRLTVL.

The chain recombines TRBV19 with TRBJ2-1; TRBD2 matches at 7 bases. The ends lost 3 bases at V and 9 bases at J; junction bases unmatched: 14. The germline CDR1 and CDR2 sequences are LNHDA and SQIVND (reference sequence). This CDR3 has 16 amino acids. CDR3 sequence (DNA): TGTGCCAGTAGTATCCCAGCGGGAACGGCGGTCGGTGAGCAGTTCTTC. Protein: CASSIPAGTAVGEQFF.

The gene calls are TRBV2 and TRBJ1-2; 9 nucleotides line up with TRBD1. V was clipped by 5 bases and J by 6 bases; unmatched bases: 7. Looked up from germline, CDR1 is SNHLY and CDR2 is FYNNEI. The CDR3 is 14 residues long. The CDR3 loop is CASSPGQGLDGYTF. The CDR3 DNA follows: TGTGCCAGCAGTCCGGGACAGGGTTTGGATGGCTACACCTTC. Filled out from reference TRBV2 and TRBJ1-2, the complete variable domain reads EPEVTQTPSHQVTQMGQEVILRCVPISNHLYFYWYRQILGQKVEFLVSFYNNEISEKSEIFDDQFSVERPDGSNFTLKIRSTKLEDSAMYFCASSPGQGLDGYTFGSGTRLTVV.

The chain couples TRBV6-1 to TRBJ1-3; TRBD1 might be the D (5 bases). The CDR3 spans 14 residues. Between the trimmed V and J ends, which lost 4 bases and 4 bases, there was a span of 11 bases. The V gene's germline CDR1 is MNHNS and CDR2 SASEGT. The CDR3 region has the DNA TGTGCCAGCAGTGTAGAGGGGAGGGGAAACACCATATATTTT. This encodes CASSVEGRGNTIYF.

The V gene is TRBV11-2, the J gene TRBJ2-1; 9 bases map to TRBD2. Trimming at V came to 5 bases and at J to 1 base, leaving 3 bases not matched to a gene. In germline, CDR1 is SGHAT, CDR2 FQNNGV. This CDR3 is 15 amino acids long. CDR3 residues: CASSRGGESYNEQFF. In DNA, the CDR3 is TGTGCCAGCAGCCGCGGGGGGGAGTCCTACAATGAGCAGTTCTTC.

The chain has TRBV10-3 and TRBJ1-2; tentative D call: TRBD1 (5 bases). Germline V CDR1 and CDR2: ENHRY, SYGVKD. V was clipped by 5 bases and J by 4 bases, with 20 bases between them. The CDR3 totals 16 residues. The CDR3 is CAISFLGGHPPYGYTF. CDR3 nucleotides: TGTGCCATCAGTTTCCTCGGGGGTCACCCCCCCTATGGCTACACCTTC.

This chain links TRBV5-1 with TRBJ1-1; D not certain. V was clipped by 0 bases and J by 6 bases, with 3 bases between them. The CDR3 loop spans 11 amino acids. Germline V gene lookup returns CDR1 SGHRS and CDR2 YFSETQ. CDR3 sequence (DNA): TGCGCCAGCAGCTTGGGGCCTGAAGCTTTCTTT. Encoded protein: CASSLGPEAFF. Together with reference TRBV5-1 and TRBJ1-1, the CDR3 gives the full variable domain: KAGVTQTPRYLIKTRGQQVTLSCSPISGHRSVSWYQQTPGQGLQFLFEYFSETQRNKGNFPGRFSGRQFSNSRSEMNVSTLELGDSALYLCASSLGPEAFFGQGTRLTVV.

The chain is built from TRBV27 and TRBJ2-1, with 7 bases lining up with TRBD1. Germline V gene sequence: CDR1 MNHEY, CDR2 SMNVEV (reference sequence). The length of the CDR3 is 14 residues. Trimming removed 6 bases from V and 3 bases from J; junction bases left unmatched: 5. Here the CDR3 reads CASRDTGVYNEQFF. CDR3 sequence (DNA): TGTGCCAGCAGGGACACAGGGGTCTACAATGAGCAGTTCTTC.

V usage is TRBV7-8 and J usage is TRBJ1-3; D might be TRBD1 (6 bases). Trimming removed 2 bases at V and 0 bases at J, with 26 bases between. CDR1 SGHVS and CDR2 FQNEAQ come from the germline V gene. The CDR3 consists of 21 residues. CDR3 bases: TGTGCCAGCAGCTTAAAAGGGGGGGCACAGAGGGGACGAATCTCTGGAAACACCATATATTTT. Translated, it gives CASSLKGGAQRGRISGNTIYF.

This clone was counted once. The rearrangement links TRBV2 to TRBJ1-4; the D is unclear. V was clipped by 10 bases and J by 3 bases, with 15 bases between them. The CDR3 totals 14 residues. The germline V gene encodes CDR1 SNHLY and CDR2 FYNNEI. The CDR3 DNA reads as TGTGCCACCACCCAGGAAGTGGCTAATGAAAAACTGTTTTTT. Translation: CATTQEVANEKLFF.

V is TRBV25-1 and J is TRBJ1-2; the match to TRBD1 covers 9 bases. This CDR3 is 14 amino acids long. Germline V lookup: CDR1 MGHDK, CDR2 SYGVNS. The J segment lost 8 bases and the V segment lost 6 bases, leaving 10 bases of the junction unmatched. DNA for the CDR3: TGTGCCAGCAGCCGGACAGGGGAAGTGCAGGGCTACACCTTC. Amino acid sequence: CASSRTGEVQGYTF.

On this clone itself: Compared with germline, one end of the junction differs, possibly owing to a read error. V is TRBV5-1 and J is TRBJ2-1; D is possibly TRBD2 (6 bases). This CDR3 comprises 13 residues. Per germline, CDR1 SGHRS and CDR2 YFSETQ. The CDR3 protein is CASSLGGVEEQFF. The CDR3 coding sequence is TGCGCCAGCAGTTTGGGAGGAGTTGAAGAGCAGTTCTTC.